This T cell receptor (beta chain) derives from a study of blood T cell repertoires in COVID-19. As for the study in general: COVID-19 samples from acute and convalescent phases originated in the United States, Italy and Spain. From T cells, B-cell-depleted T cells, or PBMCs came the material, which was cDNA or gDNA.

Original processing methods: Nucleated cell counts were estimated from reference gene primer amplification. Sequenced by immunoSEQ multiplex PCR; TCRdb stores in-frame clones only, minus some. That table is the source of V, J and clone size, and D and trimming were worked out from the DNA. The profile shows roughly 55,000 clones, 70% to 85% of them singletons. V dropped 1 base and J dropped 3; count of bases not matched to a gene: 12. The CDR3 runs 18 residues. CDR1 is GTSNPN, CDR2 SVGIG, per germline (reference sequence). The chain is built from TRBV30 and TRBJ1-6; TRBD1 aligns across 7 bases. This TCR was recovered from a human donor in a cohort sampled during active COVID-19. The sample comprised peripheral blood. The CDR3 region has the DNA TGTGCCTGGAGTGCCCCCGGGACAGCGAGTTTCTATAATTCACCCCTCCACTTT. Encoded protein: CAWSAPGTASFYNSPLHF.